This T cell receptor (beta chain) was observed in a study of cytomegalovirus exposure and HLA in healthy donors. The study, taken as a whole, reports: HLA restriction was apparent for most CMV-associated TCR beta chains in a later analysis. According to an earlier analysis, most TCR beta V segments yielded productive rearrangements about 87% or about 30% of the time.

This clone was picked up one time. Its antigen remains unidentified. The same CDR3 also results from other DNA sequences found in this sample. Primers: 60 Vbeta forward and 13 Jbeta reverse. Produced via immunoSEQ multiplex PCR; TCRdb's table is partial and in-frame only. The sample consists of some 40,000 clones, about 53% of them appearing once. Germline CDR1 is MNHNY and CDR2 is SVGAGI (reference sequence). V was clipped by 6 bases and J by 5 bases, with 11 bases between them. The CDR3 extends over 12 amino acids. Sequencing used PBMCs. The chain has TRBV6-6 and TRBJ2-7; D not certain. The TCR sequence derives from a woman aged 40 to 49 in good health and CMV-seropositive. The CDR3 DNA reads as TGTGCCAGCAGCCCAGACTGGAACGAGCAGTACTTC. The encoded protein is CASSPDWNEQYF.